This T cell receptor (beta chain) was sequenced during a study of shared clonotypes between healthy human individuals (TCRdb year 2020). Background on the whole study: The cohort included a few men and a couple of women between 18 and 49 years of age. Each donor's leukapheresis produced roughly between roughly 0.85 and 9.5 billion PBMCs. To increase sequencing depth and limit assay-specific biases, TCR repertoire library preparation and sequencing were carried out by different laboratories using diverse techniques. To estimate repertoire size and how much clonotypes are shared between individuals, the study performed deep sequencing of blood TCR repertoires from roughly five healthy adults. For each donor, three plates each were used for CD4 naive and CD4 memory, two plates were used for CD8 naive, and one plate was used for CD8 memory.

Using the deep immunoSEQ assay, multiplex PCR amplified TCR CDR3 regions from genomic DNA. Extracted genomic DNA from each cell subset was distributed evenly across all wells of several immunoSEQ 96-well plates, and each plate was treated as a replicate. For sorted subsets, each replicate PCR was loaded with about 200 ng genomic DNA, equivalent to approximately 33,000 T cell genomes. Purified libraries were quantified with a Qubit 3.0 fluorometer, sized on a Bioanalyzer 2100, and re-quantified with the KAPA Library Quantification kit. A separate single-read 150-cycle Illumina NextSeq 550 flow cell was used to sequence each immunoSEQ 96-well plate. On the authors' methods: Because the immunoSEQ output included only junctional sequences and no quality scores, the filtering could not be the same as the filtering used for full-length reads. To assign V/J genes and CDR3, sequences were annotated against IMGT germline references using PyIR, a Python wrapper for IgBLAST v1.9. Any read was removed if the V/J assignment was weak (E-value above 1e-6), the CDR3 was missing, or the read contained stop codons, out-of-frame junctions, or ambiguous translated residues. V3J clonotypes were defined as sequences sharing an identical inferred V gene, J gene, and CDR3 amino acid sequence. The percentage overlap between two repertoires was calculated by dividing the number of shared unique clonotypes by the size of the smaller repertoire. Three approaches were used to assess repertoire richness: RTK rarefaction, the Chao1 estimator, and Recon v2.1 estimates of unobserved clonotypes. Generation probabilities for all TCRbeta clonotypes obtained by the gDNA method from a handful of donors were computed using OLGA. TCRdb took this table from immuneACCESS and kept in-frame rearrangements with V and J called. Such tables lack part of the clones; where checked against another copy, unresolved V genes explain under half of the gap, and the rest is unexplained. The V and J calls and clone size are taken from that table; D and trimming were inferred from the DNA. The sample records over 2,000,000 clones, about 94% of which are singletons. 1.5% to 2% of the sample is taken by the ten largest.

Points on this clone: The specificity of this receptor is unknown. No clone much larger than this one lies a single base away; base qualities are absent.

CD8 naive samples were CD45RO-negative cells positively selected for CCR7, giving a CD45RA+CCR7+ population that excluded TemRA cells. The donors were healthy, HIV-negative adults with no recently reported acute infections or vaccinations. Every donor was a Caucasian adult living in Nashville, Tennessee, USA. Blood was obtained by leukapheresis, after which PBMCs were separated by Ficoll-Histopaque density gradient centrifugation and cryopreserved in liquid nitrogen vapor phase. Analytical flow cytometry was used to check the purity and quantity of each magnetically sorted T cell population. Genomic DNA was isolated from every sorted fraction and measured by UV absorbance on a Nanodrop 2000c. Beyond this particular receptor, the publication reports: Compared with non-shared clonotypes, the clonotypes found in all four sorted-subset donors had higher generation probabilities. Incomplete sequencing was indicated by rarefaction of sorted-subset datasets, despite the large sequencing depth. Pairwise subsampling indicated that sequencing depth was expected to affect the degree of clonotype sharing among donors. Naive subsets generally had larger estimated clonotype richness than memory subsets did. The small number of donors limited the genetic and exposure-history diversity represented. Sharing across several donors was observed for about 5% of naive CD4, less than 4% of naive CD8, 2% to 2.5% of memory CD4, and less than 0.45% of memory CD8 clonotypes. Only blood was sampled, and tissue TCR repertoires likely differ from those in blood.

V loses 8 bases of germline sequence and J loses 1 base, and the interval between the two ends is 9 bases. Sequences MNHEY (CDR1) and SMNVEV (CDR2) are obtained from the germline V gene (reference sequence). The CDR3 holds 13 amino acids from the cysteine to the phenylalanine. CDR3 DNA is the only sequence kept; it has 39 bases, read in frame from the first base. The chain couples TRBV27 to TRBJ2-1, with the identity of the D gene unclear. This clonotype was sampled from a man aged 18 to 29 in good health. Some clones in this sample may be carry-over from other donors' samples. The sequenced sample consisted of naive CD8+ T cells from PBMCs. The cell subset or site label, as the study defines it: CD45RA+CCR7+. The DNA sequence follows: TGTGCCAGCTCTGAGGAGTCCTACAATGAGCAGTTCTTC. Its translation reads: CASSEESYNEQFF.